These T cell receptor beta chains were read from a single sample in a study of T cell changes during pregnancy in multiple sclerosis. Only in-frame clones appear in the TCRdb table, and some are missing; sequencing was by immunoSEQ multiplex PCR. Altogether 50,000 to 70,000 clones are present, about nine tenths being singletons, with the ten largest covering 1.4%. The sample was peripheral blood, taken in the second trimester of pregnancy. Receptors were obtained from a female donor with multiple sclerosis, enrolled in a pregnancy study. CDR3s include the opening cysteine and the closing phenylalanine or tryptophan. A D gene is named only where the DNA matches it firmly. Rows may omit the clone size; those that give it use once, few, many or a size class.

TRBV30,.,TRBD1,TRBJ1-5,TGTGCCTGGGCGACAGGGGGCGATCAGCCCCAGCATTTT,CAWATGGDQPQHF
TRBV5-1,.,.,TRBJ2-5,TGCGCCAGCAGCGGAAACACAGTCCAAGAGACCCAGTACTTC,CASSGNTVQETQYF
TRBV6-1,.,TRBD2,TRBJ2-7,TGTGCCAGCAGTGACCCCCGGATAGCGGGGGTCCGCTACGAGCAGTACTTC,CASSDPRIAGVRYEQYF
TRBV19,.,.,TRBJ2-1,TGTGCCAGTAGTATAGTCAGGGATACTGAGCAGTTCTTC,CASSIVRDTEQFF
TRBV5-5,once,TRBD1,TRBJ2-5,TGTGCCAGCAGGACATCAGTAACAGGGGAGAAGACCCAGTACTTC,CASRTSVTGEKTQYF
TRBV18,few,.,TRBJ1-2,TGTGCCAGCTCACCAGAAGGCCAGGGTACTGGCTACACCTTC,CASSPEGQGTGYTF
TRBV9,.,TRBD1,TRBJ1-5,TGTGCCAGCAGCGTTCAGGGGGCAGGTCAGCCCCAGCATTTT,CASSVQGAGQPQHF
TRBV11-2,.,TRBD1,TRBJ1-1,TGTGCCAGCAGCCTGGGACAGGGGAACACTGAAGCTTTCTTT,CASSLGQGNTEAFF
TRBV5-1,.,TRBD1,TRBJ1-1,TGCGCCAGCAGCTTCGGGGACAGGGGTCCCACTGAAGCTTTCTTT,CASSFGDRGPTEAFF
TRBV2,.,.,TRBJ1-5,TGTGCCAGCAGTGAATATTCAGGGTCCCAGCATTTT,CASSEYSGSQHF
TRBV28,.,.,TRBJ2-5,TGTGCCAGCAGTTTCCAAGTCAGAGAGACCCAGTACTTC,CASSFQVRETQYF
TRBV10-1,few,.,TRBJ1-5,TGCGCCAGCAGTTCCGACATCCATCAGCCCCAGCATTTT,CASSSDIHQPQHF
TRBV27,.,TRBD2,TRBJ2-1,TGTGCCAGCAGCCAGGGGGCTAGGACTAGCGGCCTCTCCTACAATGAGCAGTTCTTC,CASSQGARTSGLSYNEQFF
TRBV4-1,.,TRBD2,TRBJ2-2,TGCGCCAGCAGCCTAGTAGCGGGAGCGAGCACCGGGGAGCTGTTTTTT,CASSLVAGASTGELFF
TRBV5-1,few,.,TRBJ1-2,TGCGCCAGCAGCTTGGGGGCAACGAACTATGGCTACACCTTC,CASSLGATNYGYTF
TRBV7-3,.,.,TRBJ2-3,TGTGCCAGCAGCTTCGGCACAGATACGCAGTATTTT,CASSFGTDTQYF
TRBV19,.,.,TRBJ1-5,TGTGCCAGTAAGCTGATCTTCTCAAATCAGCCCCAGCATTTT,CASKLIFSNQPQHF
TRBV9,.,.,TRBJ2-3,TGTGCCAGCAGCTTAGGGTCCGGGACAAAAAGCACAGATACGCAGTATTTT,CASSLGSGTKSTDTQYF
TRBV11-2,.,.,TRBJ2-3,TGTGCCAGCAGCCCCCCGTGGGGGCGCATGGGGACAGATACGCAGTATTTT,CASSPPWGRMGTDTQYF
TRBV7-2,.,.,TRBJ2-7,TGTGCCAGCATTGGAGCGCCCACCAACGAGCAGTACTTC,CASIGAPTNEQYF
TRBV7-9,.,.,TRBJ1-3,TGTGCCAGCAGCCCTACGGCGGAACAGGTCGCAAACATATATTTT,CASSPTAEQVANIYF
TRBV19,.,TRBD1,TRBJ1-5,TGTGCCAGTAGTGGAGGACAGGGTAATCAGCCCCAGCATTTT,CASSGGQGNQPQHF
TRBV5-5,.,TRBD1,TRBJ2-1,TGTGCCAGCAGCTTAGGGCAGGGGGTATCCTACAATGAGCAGTTCTTC,CASSLGQGVSYNEQFF
TRBV11-3,.,TRBD2,TRBJ2-7,TGTGCCAGCAGCTCTGATCCTAGCGGGAGCTCCGAGCAGTACTTC,CASSSDPSGSSEQYF
TRBV10-3,.,.,TRBJ2-5,TGTGCCATCAGTGAGTCCGGGGTAGGGGAGACCCAGTACTTC,CAISESGVGETQYF
TRBV27,.,.,TRBJ2-1,TGTGCCAGCAGTTGGGGGGACTCCTACAATGAGCAGTTCTTC,CASSWGDSYNEQFF
TRBV7-2,.,TRBD2,TRBJ2-3,TGTGCCAGCAGCTTGAGCGGGAGCATAGATACGCAGTATTTT,CASSLSGSIDTQYF
TRBV18,.,TRBD1,TRBJ1-2,TGTGCCAGCTCGCCGGCTCGACAGGGTGGCGGCTACACCTTC,CASSPARQGGGYTF
TRBV28,.,.,TRBJ1-2,TGTGCCAGCAGTTTTACAGAGTATAGTGGCTACACCTTC,CASSFTEYSGYTF
TRBV5-1,.,.,TRBJ1-5,TGCGCCAGCAGCTACTCAGGGGACGTTGATCAGCCCCAGCATTTT,CASSYSGDVDQPQHF
TRBV27,.,TRBD1,TRBJ2-3,TGTGCCAGCAGTCGACTGCCAGCAGGGGGTGGAGATACGCAGTATTTT,CASSRLPAGGGDTQYF
TRBV10-2,.,.,TRBJ2-2,TGCGCCAGCAAGGACTCCCACCAAGGGGAGCTGTTTTTT,CASKDSHQGELFF
TRBV5-1,.,TRBD1,TRBJ2-7,TGCGCCAGCAGCCAAAGACAGGGGGCGGGCGAGCAGTACTTC,CASSQRQGAGEQYF
TRBV7-3,.,.,TRBJ2-6,TGTGCCAGCAGCCAACAGGGCTCTGGGGCCAACGTCCTGACTTTC,CASSQQGSGANVLTF
TRBV4-1,.,.,TRBJ2-6,TGCGCCAGCAGCCAACCTTTAGGGGCCAACGTCCTGACTTTC,CASSQPLGANVLTF
TRBV5-1,.,TRBD1,TRBJ1-1,TGCGCCAGCAGCGAAACCGGGACAGGGAGGACTGAAGCTTTCTTT,CASSETGTGRTEAFF
TRBV5-4,.,.,TRBJ2-3,TGTGCCAGCAGCCCAAGCACAGATACGCAGTATTTT,CASSPSTDTQYF
TRBV19,.,.,TRBJ1-5,TGTGCCAGTACCGGGGGTGGCAATCAGCCCCAGCATTTT,CASTGGGNQPQHF
TRBV4-3,.,.,TRBJ1-1,TGCGCCAGCAGCCAAGGGCGAGGCCGCTTTACTGAAGCTTTCTTT,CASSQGRGRFTEAFF
TRBV6-5,.,TRBD1,TRBJ1-4,TGTGCCAGCAGTTTATTTGACAGGGGTAATGAAAAACTGTTTTTT,CASSLFDRGNEKLFF
TRBV5-6,.,TRBD1,TRBJ2-7,TGTGCCAGCAGCTTGTTTGGGACAGGGCATGGCGAGCAGTACTTC,CASSLFGTGHGEQYF